This T cell receptor (beta chain) was sequenced in a study of vaccination and CD4 T cells after COVID-19. Germline CDR1 is SQVTM and CDR2 is ANQGSEA. The CDR3 totals 14 residues. V lost 5 bases and J lost 4, with 14 bases in between. Treatment defined: approximately 9-day PBMC culture with coronavirus spike peptide pools or control peptides (ViraFEST assay). A remark on this clonotype: Antigen specificity is unknown.

An Oncomine TCR Beta short-read assay was used to sequence the DNA from cultured CD4+ T cells. TCRdb fed the PCR reads into MiXCR, producing one record per CDR3 protein. The data contain over 11,000 distinct CDR3 sequences, approximately 62% of them singletons. Specimen: CD4+ T cells from blood, cultured in vitro. This clonotype was sampled from a human donor who had recovered from COVID-19. V and J are TRBV29-1 and TRBJ2-2, with D possibly TRBD1 on 5 matching bases. CDR3 region: CSVSGAAFTGELFF. DNA of the CDR3: TGCAGCGTTTCTGGGGCCGCTTTCACCGGGGAGCTGTTTTTT.